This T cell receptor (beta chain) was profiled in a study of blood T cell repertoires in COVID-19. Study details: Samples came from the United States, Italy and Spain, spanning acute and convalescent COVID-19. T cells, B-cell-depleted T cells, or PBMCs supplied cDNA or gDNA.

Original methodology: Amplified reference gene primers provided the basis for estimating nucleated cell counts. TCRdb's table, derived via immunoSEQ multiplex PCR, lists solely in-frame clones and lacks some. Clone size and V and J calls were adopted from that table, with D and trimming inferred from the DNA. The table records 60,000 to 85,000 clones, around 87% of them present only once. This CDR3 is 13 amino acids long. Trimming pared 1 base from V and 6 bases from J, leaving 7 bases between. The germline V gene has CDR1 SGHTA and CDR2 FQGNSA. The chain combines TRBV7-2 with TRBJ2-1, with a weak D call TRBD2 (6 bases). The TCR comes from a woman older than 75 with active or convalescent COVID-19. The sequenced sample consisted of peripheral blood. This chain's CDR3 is CASSLGTTNEQFF. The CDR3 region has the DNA TGTGCCAGCAGCTTAGGGACTACCAATGAGCAGTTCTTC.